A single sample gave rise to the 32 T cell receptor beta chains below, sequenced in a study of post-analysis software for immune sequencing data. Overall study results and limits: Five TRBV segments, TRBV5-6, TRBV5-1 and TRBV20-1 among them, were found more frequent in patients than controls.

The TCR beta cDNA libraries contained unique molecular identifiers. Each CDR3 protein is one row after TCRdb ran MiXCR on the PCR reads. This table holds hundreds of thousands of distinct CDR3 sequences, roughly 27% found once. Their antigen targets remain unknown. Input material: blood. The origin of the receptors is a girl aged 10-17 years with multiple sclerosis.

This chain uses TRBV4-3 with TRBJ2-1, with D maybe TRBD2 (6 bases). This CDR3 spans 16 amino acids. Trimming shortened V by 0 bases and J by 3 bases, and 12 bases separated the two germline ends. Germline lookup yields CDR1 LGHNA and CDR2 YSLEER. For the CDR3, the DNA is TGCGCCAGCAGCCAAGATAGGCAGGGAGGCTACAATGAGCAGTTCTTC. Amino acids: CASSQDRQGGYNEQFF.

This clonotype was counted a single time. This rearrangement joins TRBV4-2 to TRBJ2-2; 7 nucleotides match TRBD1. Germline V gives CDR1 LGHNA, CDR2 YNFKEQ. CDR3 size: 15 residues. J was trimmed by 9 bases and V by 6 bases; bases with no gene match: 13. The DNA of the CDR3 is TGTGCCAGCAGACCCCAGCAGGGGGACGAGCGGGAGCTGTTTTTT. Encoded protein: CASRPQQGDERELFF.

This clonotype was detected only a few times. The chain uses TRBV12-3 or TRBV12-4 and TRBJ2-2; maybe TRBD2 (5 bases). This CDR3 comprises 16 residues. With 3 bases removed from V and 4 bases from J, the gap between germline ends came to 15 bases. The CDR3 DNA reads as TGTGCCAGCAGTTTCTTTGGACCCGGAGGCACCGGGGAGCTGTTTTTT. Its translation is CASSFFGPGGTGELFF.

The V call is TRBV6-5, the J call TRBJ1-3; a weak D match, TRBD1 (6 bases). Germline V gives CDR1 MNHEY, CDR2 SVGAGI. The CDR3 runs to 14 residues. V lost 5 bases and J 1 base, leaving 9 bases between the germline ends. CDR3 sequence reads: CASSRTGSGNTIYF. The CDR3 coding sequence is TGTGCCAGCAGTCGAACAGGGTCTGGAAACACCATATATTTT.

This clonotype was observed a handful of times. V and J are TRBV24-1 and TRBJ1-5; no firm D call. Trimming left V 8 bases short and J 6 bases short, with 10 bases between. Germline CDR1 reads KGHDR; CDR2 reads SFDVKD. This CDR3 spans 12 amino acids. CDR3 DNA: TGTGCCACCAAGGAGGTTCGTCAGCCCCAGCATTTT. Translation gives CATKEVRQPQHF.

The V gene is TRBV29-1, the J gene TRBJ2-6; no clear D gene. V was cut by 4 bases and J by 1 base, with 5 bases left in between. The germline V gene has CDR1 SQVTM and CDR2 ANQGSEA. The CDR3 loop spans 13 amino acids. This CDR3 reads CSVGVSGANVLTF. The CDR3 DNA is TGCAGCGTTGGAGTTTCTGGGGCCAACGTCCTGACTTTC.

J is TRBJ2-3 and V is TRBV5-1; no clear D. The CDR3 consists of 14 residues. Germline CDR1 and CDR2: SGHRS and YFSETQ. Between the trimmed V and J ends, which lost 0 bases and 0 bases, there was a span of 5 bases. The CDR3 sequence: CASSLDFSTDTQYF. The CDR3 coding sequence is TGCGCCAGCAGCTTGGACTTCAGCACAGATACGCAGTATTTT.

The chain joins TRBV5-1 to TRBJ2-1; 13 bases map to TRBD2. The CDR3 has 20 residues. Trimming took 4 bases from V and 1 from J; bases not matched to a gene: 14. The germline V gene encodes CDR1 SGHRS and CDR2 YFSETQ. The CDR3 protein is CASSPGLAGFTSGSYNEQFF. The CDR3 nucleotides read TGCGCCAGCAGCCCGGGACTAGCGGGGTTCACAAGCGGGTCCTACAATGAGCAGTTCTTC.

The chain links TRBV20-1 to TRBJ2-3; the D is unclear. Germline V gives CDR1 DFQATT, CDR2 SNEGSKA (reference sequence). This CDR3 region has 11 residues. V was clipped by 3 bases and J by 10 bases, with 11 bases between them. The CDR3 nucleotides are TGCAGTGCTAGGGGCCCCGCGGCGCAGTATTTT. Residues: CSARGPAAQYF.

This chain uses TRBV7-2 with TRBJ2-1; D unclear. Germline values: CDR1 SGHTA, CDR2 FQGNSA. The CDR3 length is 13 residues. V was cut by 3 bases and J by 11 bases, with 14 bases left in between. CDR3 residues: CASSFKDSTKQFF. CDR3 nucleotides: TGTGCCAGCAGCTTTAAGGATTCTACTAAGCAGTTCTTC.

This clonotype was found once. The rearrangement joins TRBV7-9 to TRBJ2-2; the match to TRBD1 covers 9 bases. CDR3 length: 16 residues. Germline-derived CDR1 and CDR2 are SEHNR and FQNEAQ (reference sequence). V lost 5 bases and J lost 6; bases outside the gene matches: 10. The CDR3 DNA follows: TGTGCCAGCAGCCCGGGACAGGGCAAGGAGGCCGGGGAGCTGTTTTTT. Protein: CASSPGQGKEAGELFF.

A note on this clonotype: A junction boundary mismatches the germline segment, possibly from a read error. This chain joins TRBV20-1 and TRBJ2-7; D is uncertain. The CDR3 runs 11 residues. Looked up from germline, CDR1 is DFQATT and CDR2 is SNEGSKA (reference sequence). Written as DNA, the CDR3 is TGCAGTGCTAGAGTTGGGTACGAGCGGTACTTC. This gives the protein CSARVGYERYF.

The chain carries TRBV9 and TRBJ2-1; TRBD2 aligns across 14 bases. Looked up from germline, CDR1 is SGDLS and CDR2 is YYNGEE. The CDR3 length is 16 residues. V was clipped by 4 bases and J by 8 bases; unmatched bases: 8. In DNA form, the CDR3 reads TGTGCCAGCAGCATCCGACTAGCGGGAGGGCCCCATGAGCAGTTCTTC. Amino acid sequence: CASSIRLAGGPHEQFF.

This clonotype was detected only once. The chain has TRBV5-1 and TRBJ2-3; weak D call: TRBD1 (6 bases). The length of the CDR3 is 16 residues. Trimming cost V 0 bases and J 3 bases, with 14 bases left between them. The V gene's germline CDR1 is SGHRS and CDR2 YFSETQ. The CDR3 loop reads CASSLARVRGTDTQYF. The CDR3 DNA is TGCGCCAGCAGCTTGGCCAGGGTAAGGGGGACAGATACGCAGTATTTT.

This clonotype showed up just a few times. The chain links TRBV9 to TRBJ2-7; TRBD2 matches 13 bases. The CDR3 consists of 14 residues. Trimming took 3 bases from V and 4 from J; bases not matched to a gene: 1. Germline V CDR1 and CDR2: SGDLS, YYNGEE. The CDR3 region is CASSGTSGGYEQYF. CDR3 nucleotide sequence: TGTGCCAGCAGCGGGACTAGCGGGGGATACGAGCAGTACTTC.

This clonotype was recorded a few times. V and J are TRBV29-1 and TRBJ1-1; D is ambiguous. The CDR3 runs to 12 residues. V lost 2 bases to trimming and J lost 10 bases, with 14 bases between them. Germline CDR1 and CDR2: SQVTM and ANQGSEA. Here the CDR3 DNA reads TGCAGCGTTGAACGCTCGGTGGGTGGAGCTTTCTTT. Its protein product is CSVERSVGGAFF.

The chain couples TRBV27 to TRBJ2-1, with TRBD2 matching over 14 bases. V lost 7 bases to trimming and J lost 8 bases; unmatched junction nucleotides: 7. The CDR3 spans 15 residues. Per germline, CDR1 MNHEY and CDR2 SMNVEV (reference sequence). CDR3 sequence reads: CASTRLAGGLDEQFF. DNA for the CDR3: TGTGCCAGCACCCGACTAGCGGGAGGGTTAGATGAGCAGTTCTTC.

The rearrangement links TRBV4-2 to TRBJ2-7; possibly TRBD1 for D (6 bases). Germline CDR1 reads LGHNA; CDR2 reads YNFKEQ. The V gene lost 3 bases and the J gene lost 5 bases, with 11 bases spanning the gap. The CDR3 totals 13 residues. In DNA, the CDR3 is TGTGCCAGCAGCCAGGAAAGGGGGAACGAGCAGTACTTC. It specifies CASSQERGNEQYF.

The V call is TRBV5-6, the J call TRBJ2-7; D is perhaps TRBD2 (6 bases). The CDR3 consists of 14 residues. V was pared by 6 bases and J by 2 bases, with 15 bases between. The germline V gene has CDR1 SGHDT and CDR2 YYEEEE. The CDR3: CASTSGGDAYEQYF. Here the CDR3 DNA reads TGTGCCAGCACCTCCGGAGGGGACGCCTACGAGCAGTACTTC.

Concerning this clonotype itself: No conserved phenylalanine or tryptophan ends this CDR3, so it is likely a read error. The rearrangement uses TRBV7-2 and TRBJ2-5; D may be TRBD1 (6 bases). The end of the DNA fits TRBJ2-7 better, so the J call may be wrong. There are 16 residues in the CDR3. In germline, CDR1 is SGHTA, CDR2 FQGNSA. The CDR3: CASSLGGRDTPYEQYL. CDR3 bases: TGTGCCAGCAGCTTAGGAGGACGGGACACACCCTACGAGCAGTACCTC.

This clonotype has more than one count but fewer than ten. The chain joins TRBV7-9 to TRBJ2-1; no definite D call. This CDR3 comprises 12 residues. V dropped 5 bases and J dropped 9 bases, with 11 bases sitting between them. The V gene's germline CDR1 is SEHNR and CDR2 FQNEAQ (reference sequence). CDR3 in amino acids: CASSQSVGEQFF. The CDR3, as DNA: TGTGCCAGCAGCCAATCAGTGGGTGAGCAGTTCTTC.

This clonotype was seen only a few times. A read error may produce the germline difference seen at one junction end. This chain joins TRBV12-3 or TRBV12-4 and TRBJ1-5; D not certain. CDR3 length: 13 amino acids. CDR3 region: CASSLFSSQPQHF. CDR3 nucleotides: TGTGCCAGCAGTTTATTTAGCAGTCAGCCCCAGCATTTT.

The chain combines TRBV2 with TRBJ2-2; 7 positions match TRBD1. V gave up 6 bases and J gave up 3 bases; unmatched junction bases: 4. This CDR3 has 14 amino acids. CDR1 is SNHLY, CDR2 FYNNEI, per germline. The CDR3 is CASRQGLYTGELFF. The CDR3 DNA reads as TGTGCCAGCAGACAGGGGCTTTACACCGGGGAGCTGTTTTTT.

This chain uses TRBV7-8 with TRBJ1-2; 9 bases are shared with TRBD1. The germline gives CDR1 SGHVS, CDR2 FQNEAQ. The CDR3 covers 14 residues. The ends lost 4 bases at V and 5 bases at J; junction bases unmatched: 5. The CDR3 sequence is CASSWRDREYGYTF. CDR3 DNA: TGTGCCAGCAGCTGGCGGGACAGGGAGTATGGCTACACCTTC.

This clonotype was seen many times. This rearrangement joins TRBV20-1 to TRBJ2-7; no definite D call. This CDR3 has 13 amino acids. V lost 1 base to trimming and J lost 3 bases, with 10 bases between them. CDR1 and CDR2 from the germline V gene are DFQATT and SNEGSKA (reference sequence). The CDR3 nucleotides read TGCAGTGCTAGAGTTGCAGGCTACTACGAGCAGTACTTC. This gives the protein CSARVAGYYEQYF.

This sequence joins TRBV27 and TRBJ1-5; unclear D gene. The CDR3 length is 12 residues. V was pared by 8 bases and J by 0 bases, with 5 bases between. Germline CDR1 is MNHEY and CDR2 is SMNVEV (reference sequence). The CDR3 reads CASGYSNQPQHF. The CDR3 region has the DNA TGTGCCAGCGGGTATAGCAATCAGCCCCAGCATTTT.

This chain links TRBV6-2 or TRBV6-3 with TRBJ1-2; TRBD1 matches 8 bases. CDR1 and CDR2 from the germline V gene are MNHEY and SVGEGT. J was trimmed by 4 bases and V by 2 bases; bases with no gene match: 6. The CDR3 is made up of 15 amino acids. CDR3 nucleotides: TGTGCCAGCAGTTACCCGGGACAGGCAGTCTATGGCTACACCTTC. It specifies CASSYPGQAVYGYTF.

This chain joins TRBV6-5 and TRBJ1-2; D remains ambiguous. Germline CDR1 MNHEY, CDR2 SVGAGI. The CDR3 sequence is 11 residues long. V was pared by 5 bases and J by 6 bases, with 7 bases between. Here the CDR3 reads CASSTQNGYTF. DNA for the CDR3: TGTGCCAGCAGTACACAGAATGGCTACACCTTC.

Ten or more counts support this clonotype. The chain combines TRBV29-1 with TRBJ2-4, with D possibly being TRBD1 or TRBD2 (6 bases each). V was shortened by 1 base and J by 7 bases, with 17 bases between the two germline ends. This CDR3 has 15 amino acids. Germline values: CDR1 SQVTM, CDR2 ANQGSEA. CDR3 residues: CSVEGRQQGLNIQYF. The DNA for the CDR3 is TGCAGCGTTGAAGGGAGGCAACAGGGACTTAACATTCAGTACTTC.

This clonotype was counted between two and nine times. The chain carries TRBV7-9 and TRBJ2-5, with a tentative D call TRBD2 (6 bases). Germline CDR1 and CDR2: SEHNR and FQNEAQ (reference sequence). The length of the CDR3 is 15 residues. V gave up 3 bases and J gave up 3 bases, with 14 bases separating them. DNA of the CDR3: TGTGCCAGCAGCTTTTCAAGTCCGGGGGAAGAGACCCAGTACTTC. Its protein product is CASSFSSPGEETQYF. The full variable domain, rest sourced from reference TRBV7-9 and TRBJ2-5, is DTGVSQNPRHKITKRGQNVTFRCDPISEHNRLYWYRQTLGQGPEFLTYFQNEAQLEKSRLLSDRFSAERPKGSFSTLEIQRTEQGDSAMYLCASSFSSPGEETQYFGPGTRLLVL.

The sample holds a few counts of this clonotype. The V gene is TRBV29-1, the J gene TRBJ2-5; D call uncertain. V was trimmed by 1 base and J by 2 bases, leaving 11 bases between them. Per germline, CDR1 SQVTM and CDR2 ANQGSEA. This CDR3 is built from 14 residues. CDR3 sequence (DNA): TGCAGCGTTGAAGCGAACAGCCTTCAAGAGACCCAGTACTTC. Amino acid sequence: CSVEANSLQETQYF.

This clonotype was seen a handful of times. The chain joins TRBV6-6 to TRBJ2-5; 12 positions match TRBD2. V lost 3 bases, J lost 4 bases, and 6 bases stayed unmatched. Looked up from germline, CDR1 is MNHNY and CDR2 is SVGAGI (reference sequence). This CDR3 is built from 16 residues. CDR3 nucleotide sequence: TGTGCCAGCAGTTATATTTCGACTAGCGGGGGAGAGACCCAGTACTTC. Its translation is CASSYISTSGGETQYF.